The 32 T cell receptor beta chains below come from one sample, sequenced in a study of blood T cells in healthy people across ages. Combining a sample-barcoded 5' primer with a J-beta primer mix, a second PCR ran for roughly 7 to 12 cycles. MiXCR was run by TCRdb on the 5' RACE reads, yielding one entry per CDR3 protein. Of around 1,000,000 distinct CDR3 sequences in the sample, 30% to 40% were seen once. Sequenced: blood. These receptors all come from a man aged 18 to 30 in good health.

The sample holds one count of this clonotype. V and J are TRBV5-1 and TRBJ2-3; TRBD1 agrees at 7 bases. The CDR3 totals 14 residues. The junction had 4 bases not matched to a gene; V was cut back by 4 bases and J by 2 bases. Per germline, CDR1 SGHRS and CDR2 YFSETQ. The CDR3 sequence is CASSRDSYTDTQYF. CDR3 DNA: TGCGCCAGCAGCCGGGACAGTTACACAGATACGCAGTATTTT.

This clonotype turned up a few times. This sequence joins TRBV10-3 and TRBJ2-1; a possible D gene is TRBD1 (5 bases). Germline V CDR1 and CDR2: ENHRY, SYGVKD. Trimming pared 3 bases from V and 7 bases from J, leaving 16 bases between. The CDR3 has 15 residues. As DNA, the CDR3 is TGTGCCATCAGTGAAGGGGCCGCAGGGCGGAATGAGCAGTTCTTC. Amino acids: CAISEGAAGRNEQFF.

J is TRBJ1-1 and V is TRBV11-2; D unclear. Germline V gene data show CDR1 as SGHAT and CDR2 as FQNNGV. This CDR3 comprises 13 residues. The V end was cut by 5 bases, the J end by 10 bases, with 17 bases between. The CDR3 protein is CASSRNPGASAFF. The CDR3 DNA follows: TGTGCCAGCAGCCGGAACCCAGGTGCGTCAGCTTTCTTT.

The chain links TRBV7-9 to TRBJ2-1; D not resolved. Germline CDR1 and CDR2: SEHNR and FQNEAQ (reference sequence). The CDR3 loop spans 17 amino acids. Trimming took 4 bases from V and 0 from J, leaving 16 bases between them. CDR3 in DNA: TGTGCCAGCAGCTCGCCACAGACGAGGAGCTCCTACAATGAGCAGTTCTTC. Amino acids: CASSSPQTRSSYNEQFF.

This clonotype was recorded only once. This sequence joins TRBV4-3 and TRBJ2-2; 9 bases line up with TRBD1. Per germline, CDR1 LGHNA and CDR2 YSLEER. This CDR3 comprises 18 residues. Trimming removed 0 bases from V and 8 bases from J; junction bases left unmatched: 13. CDR3: CASSQEWTGEFKAGELFF. As DNA, the CDR3 is TGCGCCAGCAGCCAAGAGTGGACAGGGGAGTTCAAGGCTGGGGAGCTGTTTTTT.

The chain carries TRBV4-3 and TRBJ1-3, with 8 bases fitting TRBD1. Germline CDR1 LGHNA, CDR2 YSLEER. The trim removed 0 bases at V and 3 bases at J, leaving 4 bases unmatched. The CDR3 spans 16 residues. In nucleotides, the CDR3 is TGCGCCAGCAGCCAAGATCGACAGGGGAGTGGAAACACCATATATTTT. Amino acids: CASSQDRQGSGNTIYF.

This clonotype was seen a few times. The chain has TRBV5-5 and TRBJ1-5, with 10 bases identical to TRBD1. The CDR3 is 14 residues long. CDR1 is SGHKS, CDR2 YYEKEE, per germline (reference sequence). The V gene end was trimmed by 4 bases and the J gene end by 5 bases; junction bases not matched to a gene: 3. The CDR3 loop is CASSRDRGYQPQHF. In nucleotides, the CDR3 is TGTGCCAGCAGCCGGGACAGGGGTTATCAGCCCCAGCATTTT.

A few counts support this clonotype. In DNA form, the CDR3 reads TGTGCCAGCAGCTTAGTCAGGGACCCCACAGATACGCAGTATTTT. Translating it yields CASSLVRDPTDTQYF. This sequence joins TRBV7-2 and TRBJ2-3; either TRBD1 or TRBD2 may supply D (5 bases each). Germline loops: CDR1 SGHTA, CDR2 FQGNSA. The CDR3 is made up of 15 amino acids. V was trimmed by 1 base and J by 2 bases, leaving 10 bases between them.

This chain links TRBV20-1 with TRBJ2-1; TRBD2 agrees at 8 bases. The ends lost 5 bases at V and 6 bases at J; junction bases unmatched: 12. Germline V gives CDR1 DFQATT, CDR2 SNEGSKA (reference sequence). There are 15 residues in the CDR3. CDR3 sequence (DNA): TGCAGTGCTCGGACCGGGACTAGTGCGGCCAATGAGCAGTTCTTC. Translated, it gives CSARTGTSAANEQFF.

V gene TRBV12-3 or TRBV12-4 combines with J gene TRBJ1-2; perhaps TRBD1 as D (6 bases). This CDR3 region has 16 residues. Trimming took 5 bases from V and 3 from J, leaving 19 bases between them. CDR3 amino acids: CASSPSETGVYYGYTF. In nucleotides, the CDR3 is TGTGCCAGCAGTCCCTCAGAGACAGGCGTATACTATGGCTACACCTTC.

This clonotype occurred once. The V call is TRBV6-2 or TRBV6-3, the J call TRBJ1-1; 8 nucleotides align to TRBD1. CDR1 and CDR2 from the germline V gene are MNHEY and SVGEGT. Trimming at V came to 6 bases and at J to 5 bases, leaving 11 bases not matched to a gene. The CDR3 runs to 15 residues. The CDR3 sequence: CASRQGDSGGTEAFF. The DNA of the CDR3 is TGTGCCAGCAGACAGGGGGACAGTGGTGGGACTGAAGCTTTCTTT.

The chain recombines TRBV15 with TRBJ1-2; TRBD1 matches at 8 bases. CDR1 is LNHNV and CDR2 is YYDKDF in the germline V gene (reference sequence). V gave up 2 bases and J gave up 8 bases; unmatched junction bases: 10. The CDR3 is made up of 15 amino acids. The CDR3 coding sequence is TGTGCCACCAGCAGAACAGACAGGGGTGCCTACGGCTACACCTTC. Encoded protein: CATSRTDRGAYGYTF.

This clonotype appeared a few times. The CDR3 reads CASSQGASSYEQYF. DNA for the CDR3: TGCGCCAGCAGCCAGGGGGCAAGCTCCTACGAGCAGTACTTC. The rearrangement links TRBV4-1 to TRBJ2-7; D is perhaps TRBD1 (6 bases). Trimming took 3 bases from V and 0 from J, leaving 9 bases between them. Germline assignment: CDR1 MGHRA and CDR2 YSYEKL. The CDR3 is 14 amino acids.

This rearrangement joins TRBV30 to TRBJ1-1; D not resolved. This CDR3 is 12 amino acids long. V was pared by 4 bases and J by 5 bases, with 11 bases between. Germline-derived CDR1 and CDR2 are GTSNPN and SVGIG (reference sequence). CDR3 in DNA: TGTGCCTGGAACCTCGGGTGGACTGAAGCTTTCTTT. Protein product: CAWNLGWTEAFF.

This clonotype was seen a handful of times. This chain links TRBV4-3 with TRBJ2-5; D call uncertain. The DNA end is more similar to TRBJ2-7, so the J call may be wrong. Germline-derived CDR1 and CDR2 are LGHNA and YSLEER. This CDR3 comprises 15 residues. This CDR3 reads CASSQERSSQSEQYF. The CDR3 region has the DNA TGCGCCAGCAGCCAAGAAAGGTCATCACAGAGCGAGCAGTACTTC.

The chain links TRBV10-3 to TRBJ1-6; D gene ambiguous. The CDR3 is made up of 13 amino acids. V shed 3 bases and J shed 13 bases, with 13 bases lying between them. Germline CDR1 and CDR2: ENHRY and SYGVKD. CDR3 residues: CAISERTASPLHF. The CDR3 nucleotides read TGTGCCATCAGTGAAAGGACCGCTTCCCCCCTCCACTTT.

This sequence joins TRBV20-1 and TRBJ1-1; D remains unclear. Germline assignment: CDR1 DFQATT and CDR2 SNEGSKA (reference sequence). V was trimmed by 2 bases and J by 2 bases, leaving 9 bases between them. This CDR3 region has 13 residues. CDR3 bases: TGCAGTGCTAGAAAGGGATTCAACACTGAAGCTTTCTTT. Translating it yields CSARKGFNTEAFF.

The chain links TRBV4-1 to TRBJ1-5; D gene unclear. Germline V lookup: CDR1 MGHRA, CDR2 YSYEKL. The V end lost 0 bases, the J end lost 4 bases, and 7 bases lay between the germline ends. The CDR3 is 14 amino acids. This CDR3 reads CASSQEVENQPQHF. In nucleotides, the CDR3 is TGCGCCAGCAGCCAAGAGGTGGAGAATCAGCCCCAGCATTTT.

This clonotype showed up just a few times. J is TRBJ2-3 and V is TRBV20-1; TRBD2 agrees at 10 bases. The CDR3 totals 17 residues. Germline CDR1 reads DFQATT; CDR2 reads SNEGSKA (reference sequence). J lost 0 bases, V lost 6 bases, and 12 bases had no gene match. This CDR3 is CSASRASGGLSTDTQYF. The CDR3 DNA follows: TGCAGTGCCTCCCGGGCTAGCGGGGGCCTTAGCACAGATACGCAGTATTTT.

CDR3 sequence (DNA): TGTGCCGTTGGCTCCTTGGAGCAGTTCTTC. It encodes CAVGSLEQFF. The chain recombines TRBV10-3 with TRBJ2-1; D not resolved. V lost 11 bases and J lost 10, with 12 bases in between. The germline V gene has CDR1 ENHRY and CDR2 SYGVKD. The CDR3 length is 10 residues.

The chain uses TRBV7-2 and TRBJ1-2, with D unclear. Germline loops: CDR1 SGHTA, CDR2 FQGNSA. The germline V and J ends were trimmed by 1 base and 7 bases, with 10 bases remaining between them. This CDR3 contains 13 residues. The CDR3 DNA sequence: TGTGCCAGCAGCTTAGTCGAGGGTGGTGGCTACACCTTC. It encodes CASSLVEGGGYTF.

The chain uses TRBV19 and TRBJ2-1, with 10 bases identical to TRBD2. The length of the CDR3 is 15 residues. The germline V gene has CDR1 LNHDA and CDR2 SQIVND (reference sequence). V shed 6 bases, J shed 3 bases, and the junction held 5 bases outside the gene matches. This CDR3 is CASRSGGAVYNEQFF. DNA of the CDR3: TGTGCCAGTAGGAGCGGGGGGGCGGTCTACAATGAGCAGTTCTTC.

This clonotype was detected many times. The chain carries TRBV6-6 and TRBJ2-4, with D possibly TRBD1 on 6 matching bases. The CDR3 totals 17 residues. Germline V CDR1 and CDR2: MNHNY, SVGAGI (reference sequence). Trimming pared 1 base from V and 5 bases from J, leaving 18 bases between. The CDR3 reads CASSYYLGETGQNIQYF. The CDR3 region has the DNA TGTGCCAGCAGTTACTACCTGGGGGAGACAGGACAAAACATTCAGTACTTC.

The sample holds a few counts of this clonotype. The chain couples TRBV12-5 to TRBJ2-5; 9 bases are a match to TRBD1. The germline V gene has CDR1 LGHNT and CDR2 FRNRAP. Losses at the gene ends were 1 base for V and 2 bases for J; bases not matched to a gene: 2. The CDR3 contains 15 residues. This chain's CDR3 is CASGLGTGDQETQYF. The CDR3 bases are TGTGCTAGTGGTTTGGGGACAGGGGATCAAGAGACCCAGTACTTC.

Regarding this clonotype: A much larger clone lies one base from this, so it may be a read error. The chain couples TRBV20-1 to TRBJ1-1, with D unresolved. The CDR3 is 15 amino acids. Germline CDR1 DFQATT, CDR2 SNEGSKA (reference sequence). Trimming cost V 0 bases and J 1 base, with 12 bases left between them. CDR3 residues: CSARDHRQSNTEAFF. DNA for the CDR3: TGCAGTGCTAGAGATCATCGGCAGTCGAACACTGAAGCTTTCTTT.

Remarks on this clonotype: At one boundary the junction diverges from the germline segment, which might be a read error. This chain uses TRBV24-1 with TRBJ2-1; maybe TRBD2 (5 bases). The length of the CDR3 is 14 residues. Germline V gives CDR1 KGHDR, CDR2 SFDVKD. DNA of the CDR3: TGTGCCATCAGTGATTCATCGGGGAGTAATGAGCAGTTCTTC. Its translation is CAISDSSGSNEQFF.

The rearrangement links TRBV6-5 to TRBJ2-5, with 12 nucleotides matching TRBD1. Germline lookup yields CDR1 MNHEY and CDR2 SVGAGI. The V and J ends lost 5 bases and 3 bases, in that order; junction bases with no gene match: 4. The CDR3 loop spans 15 amino acids. This CDR3 reads CASSDGTGGEETQYF. In DNA, the CDR3 is TGTGCCAGCAGTGATGGGACAGGGGGCGAAGAGACCCAGTACTTC.

V usage is TRBV12-3 or TRBV12-4 and J usage is TRBJ2-5; D is undetermined. The CDR3 covers 14 residues. The germline V and J ends were trimmed by 0 bases and 2 bases, with 7 bases remaining between them. Here the CDR3 DNA reads TGTGCCAGCAGTTTAGCGGAAGGGCAAGAGACCCAGTACTTC. Amino acid sequence: CASSLAEGQETQYF.

This chain joins TRBV12-3 or TRBV12-4 and TRBJ2-5, with D possibly matching TRBD2 (5 bases). The CDR3 has 12 residues. Trimming took 3 bases from V and 3 from J, leaving 5 bases between them. The CDR3 spells CASSLREETQYF. The CDR3, as DNA: TGTGCCAGCAGTTTGAGGGAAGAGACCCAGTACTTC.

This clonotype appeared a few times. V is TRBV5-6 and J is TRBJ1-2; the D is unclear. Germline lookup yields CDR1 SGHDT and CDR2 YYEEEE. The CDR3 is 13 amino acids. Trimming removed 6 bases from V and 2 bases from J, with 11 bases in between. This CDR3 reads CASTFSRNYGYTF. In nucleotides, the CDR3 is TGTGCCAGCACCTTTTCCCGAAACTATGGCTACACCTTC.

The table lists this clonotype with a count of one. At one of its ends the junction is not consistent with the germline gene, which may arise from a read error. The CDR3 DNA follows: TGCGGTGCTAGGCCGGGACAGCAGAACACTGAAGCTTTCTTT. This sequence encodes CGARPGQQNTEAFF. J is TRBJ1-1 and V is TRBV20-1; TRBD1 matches at 7 bases. The germline V gene has CDR1 DFQATT and CDR2 SNEGSKA (reference sequence). CDR3 length: 14 amino acids.

This clonotype has only a few counts. The V gene is TRBV12-3 or TRBV12-4, the J gene TRBJ1-2; TRBD1 matches at 7 bases. This CDR3 has 15 amino acids. With V trimmed by 1 base and J by 7 bases, 9 bases remained unmatched. CDR3 bases: TGTGCCAGCAGTTTAGTGCGACAGGGCCCGGGTGGCTACACCTTC. It translates to CASSLVRQGPGGYTF.